This TCR beta chain was recorded in a study of cytomegalovirus exposure and HLA in healthy donors. PCR involved 60 Vbeta and 13 Jbeta primers. The data were produced by immunoSEQ multiplex PCR, yet TCRdb's version contains in-frame clones alone and is incomplete. The sample has some 90,000 clones, 70% to 85% seen once. In germline, CDR1 is LNHDA, CDR2 SQIVND (reference sequence). This CDR3 has 14 residues. V was shortened by 5 bases and J by 1 base, with 9 bases between the two germline ends. The gene calls are TRBV19 and TRBJ1-5; no clear D gene. The specimen sequenced was PBMCs. The sequence was obtained from a young man in good health and CMV-seronegative. Written as DNA, the CDR3 is TGTGCCAGTAGTCCATGGAGGAGCAATCAGCCCCAGCATTTT. It yields the protein CASSPWRSNQPQHF.